This T cell receptor beta chain was recovered during a study of OX40 agonist ivuxolimab in advanced cancers. This clone was counted once. Only in-frame clones appear in the TCRdb table, and some are missing; sequencing was by immunoSEQ multiplex PCR. This table holds 70,000 to 90,000 clones, around 87% found once. Germline trimming cut 2 bases from V and 4 bases from J; bases unmatched to any gene: 5. This CDR3 comprises 14 residues. In germline, CDR1 is WNHNN, CDR2 SYGVQD (reference sequence). This chain links TRBV10-1 with TRBJ2-7, with 7 bases matching TRBD2. This receptor was obtained from an adult with an advanced solid tumor such as melanoma, head and neck, liver or kidney cancer. The material sequenced was CD4+ or CD8+ T cells sorted from blood, taken in a trial of the OX40 agonist ivuxolimab. The CDR3 DNA reads TGCGCCAGCAGTGAGGCGGGAGTTGGGTACGAGCAGTACTTC. Amino acid sequence: CASSEAGVGYEQYF.